This TCR beta chain was found in a study of T cells in Graves' hyperthyroidism and ophthalmopathy. Study-wide background: Peripheral blood was collected at initial diagnosis, before any treatment.

The CDR3 sequence is 13 residues long. Trimming cost V 5 bases and J 9 bases; bases outside gene matches: 5. Per germline, CDR1 SGHVS and CDR2 FNYEAQ. This clonotype was seen more than once but under ten times. Template material for amplifying TCR beta CDR3 regions consisted of RNA transcripts. First-round RT-PCR with HTBI primers amplified the TCR CDR3 region. Via MiXCR, TCRdb re-called the multiplex PCR reads, giving one row per CDR3 protein. This sample has about 740,000 distinct CDR3 sequences, with about 14% found just once. The specimen was blood. The genes are TRBV7-6 and TRBJ2-2; 8 positions match TRBD1. The TCR comes from a woman under 30 with Graves' hyperthyroidism. CDR3 DNA: TGTGCCAGCAGCACGGACAGGGCGAGGGAGCTGTTTTTT. Its protein product is CASSTDRARELFF.